These 17 T cell receptor beta chains were sequenced from one sample in a study of T cell responses to AZD1222 COVID-19 vaccine. Sequenced by immunoSEQ multiplex PCR; TCRdb stores in-frame clones only, minus some. The table has fewer than 200,000 clones, 85% to 90% seen once. Sequences were derived from peripheral blood, sampled 28 days after the second dose of the MenACWY control vaccine. These receptor sequences come from an adult who received the MenACWY meningococcal vaccine as a control.

This chain connects TRBV7-9 to TRBJ2-1; 9 bases align to TRBD1. Germline-derived CDR1 and CDR2 are SEHNR and FQNEAQ (reference sequence). CDR3 length equals 16 residues. V gave up 1 base and J gave up 6 bases; unmatched junction bases: 7. CDR3 sequence: CASSLVRTGVVNEQFF. CDR3 bases: TGTGCCAGCAGCTTAGTTAGGACAGGGGTCGTCAATGAGCAGTTCTTC.

The CDR3 loop is CAWSTGTGDLGPYF. Written as DNA, the CDR3 is TGTGCCTGGAGCACCGGGACAGGAGACCTGGGGCCTTACTTC. V usage is TRBV30 and J usage is TRBJ2-7, with 8 bases matching TRBD1. The CDR3 loop spans 14 amino acids. Germline CDR1 reads GTSNPN; CDR2 reads SVGIG (reference sequence). The junction had 17 bases not matched to a gene; V was cut back by 3 bases and J by 13 bases.

This rearrangement joins TRBV30 to TRBJ1-6; D remains unclear. In germline, CDR1 is GTSNPN, CDR2 SVGIG (reference sequence). Trimming stripped 2 bases from V and 7 bases from J, with 9 bases between. The CDR3 loop spans 13 amino acids. The CDR3 loop is CAWSSSRNSPLHF. CDR3 coding DNA: TGTGCCTGGAGTTCGTCGAGGAATTCACCCCTCCACTTT.

J is TRBJ1-5 and V is TRBV19; D might be TRBD1 (6 bases). Looked up from germline, CDR1 is LNHDA and CDR2 is SQIVND (reference sequence). The CDR3 length is 15 residues. V dropped 1 base and J dropped 3 bases, with 10 bases sitting between them. The CDR3 loop reads CASSIGTAVNQPQHF. DNA of the CDR3: TGTGCCAGTAGTATAGGGACAGCCGTCAATCAGCCCCAGCATTTT. The whole variable domain, remainder taken from reference TRBV19 and TRBJ1-5, is DGGITQSPKYLFRKEGQNVTLSCEQNLNHDAMYWYRQDPGQGLRLIYYSQIVNDFQKGDIAEGYSVSREKKESFPLTVTSAQKNPTAFYLCASSIGTAVNQPQHFGDGTRLSIL.

The chain joins TRBV7-9 to TRBJ1-3, with TRBD1 identical over 8 bases. Germline V lookup: CDR1 SEHNR, CDR2 FQNEAQ (reference sequence). J gave up 0 bases and V 5 bases, and 12 bases lay outside the gene matches. CDR3 length equals 18 residues. CDR3 coding DNA: TGTGCCAGCAGCACAAACTGGGACAGGATCATCTCTGGAAACACCATATATTTT. Translating gives CASSTNWDRIISGNTIYF.

The rearrangement links TRBV15 to TRBJ1-3, with 8 bases fitting TRBD1. Germline CDR1 LNHNV, CDR2 YYDKDF (reference sequence). The CDR3 is 13 residues long. With 8 bases clipped from V and 6 bases from J, the junction kept 6 bases outside the gene matches. Written as DNA, the CDR3 is TGTGCCACCCGTGGACAGGGCGAAAACACCATATATTTT. This encodes CATRGQGENTIYF.

Comment on this clone: At one of its ends the junction is not consistent with the germline gene, which may arise from a read error. The V gene is TRBV19, the J gene TRBJ1-3; no reliable D call. The CDR3 is 15 amino acids. CDR1 and CDR2 from the germline V gene are LNHDA and SQIVND (reference sequence). The CDR3 sequence: CASSILTASGNAIYF. For the CDR3, the DNA is TGTGCCAGTAGTATCCTAACAGCCTCTGGAAACGCCATATATTTT.

V and J are TRBV3-1 (or the pseudogene TRBV3-2) and TRBJ1-3; D is unclear. The V and J ends lost 5 bases and 4 bases respectively, with 3 bases between them. The germline V gene encodes CDR1 LGHDT and CDR2 YNNKEL (reference sequence). The CDR3 has 11 residues. CDR3 coding DNA: TGTGCCAGCAGCACAGGAAACACCATATATTTT. It encodes CASSTGNTIYF.

The chain has TRBV19 and TRBJ2-5; D is possibly TRBD1 (6 bases). This CDR3 comprises 16 residues. Per germline, CDR1 LNHDA and CDR2 SQIVND (reference sequence). Deletions cut 6 bases from V and 4 bases from J, with 21 bases between. In nucleotides, the CDR3 is TGTGCCAGTAGCCACCCTAGGGATGTCAGGGGAGAGACCCAGTACTTC. It yields the protein CASSHPRDVRGETQYF.

The rearrangement links TRBV30 to TRBJ1-4; D is possibly TRBD1 (6 bases). Germline assignment: CDR1 GTSNPN and CDR2 SVGIG (reference sequence). The CDR3 length is 15 residues. V was pared by 3 bases and J by 0 bases, with 11 bases between. The CDR3, as DNA: TGTGCCTGGAGGACAGGATATGCAACTAATGAAAAACTGTTTTTT. It codes for CAWRTGYATNEKLFF.

The chain carries TRBV9 and TRBJ2-5; the D call may be TRBD1 or TRBD2 (5 bases each). V lost 4 bases and J 4 bases, leaving 17 bases between the germline ends. The germline V gene has CDR1 SGDLS and CDR2 YYNGEE. The CDR3 runs 15 residues. CDR3 coding DNA: TGTGCCAGCAGCCCCATCGGAGCGAGGGGAGAGACCCAGTACTTC. Its translation is CASSPIGARGETQYF.

The gene calls are TRBV29-1 and TRBJ2-7, with D tentatively TRBD1 (5 bases). Between the trimmed V and J ends, which lost 6 bases and 0 bases, there was a span of 18 bases. The CDR3 totals 15 residues. CDR1 is SQVTM and CDR2 is ANQGSEA in the germline V gene. CDR3 sequence reads: CSVNMQGLSSYEQYF. In DNA form, the CDR3 reads TGCAGCGTGAACATGCAGGGTTTGAGCTCCTACGAGCAGTACTTC.

V and J are TRBV19 and TRBJ1-2; a weak D match, TRBD1 (6 bases). Looked up from germline, CDR1 is LNHDA and CDR2 is SQIVND (reference sequence). Trimming left V 6 bases short and J 6 bases short, with 11 bases between. The CDR3 is made up of 12 amino acids. The CDR3 is CASRYYRDGYTF. The CDR3 DNA follows: TGTGCCAGTAGGTACTACAGGGATGGCTACACCTTC.

The chain recombines TRBV5-6 with TRBJ2-5; no clear D. The CDR3 extends over 14 amino acids. V was shortened by 4 bases and J by 4 bases, with 14 bases between the two germline ends. Germline V gives CDR1 SGHDT, CDR2 YYEEEE. The CDR3 DNA is TGTGCCAGCAGCCCGTCCAGGTTTGGAGAGACCCAGTACTTC. Its protein is CASSPSRFGETQYF. Looking up the rest from reference TRBV5-6 and TRBJ2-5 gives the full variable domain: DAGVTQSPTHLIKTRGQQVTLRCSPKSGHDTVSWYQQALGQGPQFIFQYYEEEERQRGNFPDRFSGHQFPNYSSELNVNALLLGDSALYLCASSPSRFGETQYFGPGTRLLVL.

This chain connects TRBV28 to TRBJ1-2, with no clear D. Germline CDR1 and CDR2: MDHEN and SYDVKM. The CDR3 spans 13 residues. Trimming cost V 5 bases and J 8 bases, with 15 bases left between them. CDR3 nucleotides: TGTGCCAGCAGTCTATCTCGGGAGGGCGGCTACACCTTC. Protein sequence: CASSLSREGGYTF.

The chain uses TRBV16 and TRBJ2-2; D remains ambiguous. The V gene's germline CDR1 is KGHSY and CDR2 FQNENV. Trimming took off 2 bases at V and 6 bases at J, with 7 bases between the two ends. The CDR3 contains 13 residues. Written as DNA, the CDR3 is TGTGCCAGCAGCCAAATCGGGCCCGGGGAGCTGTTTTTT. It yields the protein CASSQIGPGELFF.

This clone has only one observation. Here the CDR3 DNA reads TGTGCCAGCGTCCGGGCCATCGGTGGGAACACTGAAGCTTTCTTT. It encodes CASVRAIGGNTEAFF. V and J are TRBV19 and TRBJ1-1; D is undetermined. Trimming left V 9 bases short and J 1 base short, with 18 bases between. From germline, CDR1 is LNHDA and CDR2 SQIVND (reference sequence). The CDR3 is made up of 15 amino acids.